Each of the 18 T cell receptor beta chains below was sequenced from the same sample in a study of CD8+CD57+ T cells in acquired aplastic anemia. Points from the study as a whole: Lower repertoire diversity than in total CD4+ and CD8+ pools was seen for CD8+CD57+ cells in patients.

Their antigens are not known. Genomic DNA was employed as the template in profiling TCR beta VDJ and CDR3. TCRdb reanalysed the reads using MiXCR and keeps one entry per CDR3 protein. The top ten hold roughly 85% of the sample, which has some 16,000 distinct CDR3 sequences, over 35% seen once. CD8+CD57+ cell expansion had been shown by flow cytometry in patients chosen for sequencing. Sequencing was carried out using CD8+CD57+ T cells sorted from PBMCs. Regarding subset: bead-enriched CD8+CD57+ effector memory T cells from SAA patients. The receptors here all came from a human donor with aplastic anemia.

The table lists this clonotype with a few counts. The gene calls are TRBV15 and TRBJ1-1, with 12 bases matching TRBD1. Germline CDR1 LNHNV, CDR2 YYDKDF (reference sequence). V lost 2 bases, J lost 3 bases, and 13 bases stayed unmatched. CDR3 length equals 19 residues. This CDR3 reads CATSRPFPGQGARYTEAFF. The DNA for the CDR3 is TGTGCCACCAGCAGACCATTTCCGGGACAGGGGGCACGGTACACTGAAGCTTTCTTT.

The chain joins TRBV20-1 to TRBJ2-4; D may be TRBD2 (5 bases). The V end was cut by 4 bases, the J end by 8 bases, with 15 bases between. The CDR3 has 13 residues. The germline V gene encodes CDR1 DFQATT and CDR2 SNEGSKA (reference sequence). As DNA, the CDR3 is TGCAGTGCTAAAATTAGCGAGGAACACATTCAGTACTTC. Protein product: CSAKISEEHIQYF.

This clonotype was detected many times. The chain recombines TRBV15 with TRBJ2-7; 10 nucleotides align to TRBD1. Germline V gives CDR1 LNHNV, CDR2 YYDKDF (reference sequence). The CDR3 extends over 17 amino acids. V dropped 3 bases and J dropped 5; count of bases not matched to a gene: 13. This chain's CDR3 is CATSSSRSGQGTHEQYF. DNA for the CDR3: TGTGCCACCAGCAGCTCCAGGTCGGGACAGGGGACTCACGAGCAGTACTTC.

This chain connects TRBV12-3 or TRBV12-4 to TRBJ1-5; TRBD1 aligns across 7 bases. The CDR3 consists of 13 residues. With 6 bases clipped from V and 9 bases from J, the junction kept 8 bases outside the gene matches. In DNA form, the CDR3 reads TGTGCCAGCAGCGGACAGGCCCAAGGGCCCCAGCATTTT. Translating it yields CASSGQAQGPQHF.

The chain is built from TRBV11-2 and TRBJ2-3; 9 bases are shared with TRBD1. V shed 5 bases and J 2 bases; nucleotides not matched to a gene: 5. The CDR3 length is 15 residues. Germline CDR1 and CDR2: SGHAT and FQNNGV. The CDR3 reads CASSLGTGITDTQYF. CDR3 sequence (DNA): TGTGCCAGCAGCCTCGGGACAGGGATCACAGATACGCAGTATTTT.

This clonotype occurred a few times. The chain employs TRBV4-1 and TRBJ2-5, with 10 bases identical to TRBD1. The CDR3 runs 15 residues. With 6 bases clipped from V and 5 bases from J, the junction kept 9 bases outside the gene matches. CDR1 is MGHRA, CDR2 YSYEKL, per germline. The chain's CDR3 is CASRVRQGAWETQYF. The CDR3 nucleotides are TGCGCCAGCAGAGTTCGACAGGGGGCTTGGGAGACCCAGTACTTC.

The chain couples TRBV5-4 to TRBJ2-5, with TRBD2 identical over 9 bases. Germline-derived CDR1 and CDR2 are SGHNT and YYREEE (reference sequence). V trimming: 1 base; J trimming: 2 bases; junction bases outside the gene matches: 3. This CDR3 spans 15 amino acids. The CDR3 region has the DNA TGTGCCAGCAGCTTGCGGCTAGCGGGACAAGAGACCCAGTACTTC. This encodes CASSLRLAGQETQYF.

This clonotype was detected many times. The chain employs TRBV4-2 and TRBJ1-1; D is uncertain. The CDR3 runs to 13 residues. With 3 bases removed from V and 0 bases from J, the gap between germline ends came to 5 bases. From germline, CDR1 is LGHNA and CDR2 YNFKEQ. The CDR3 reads CASSQILNTEAFF. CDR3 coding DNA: TGTGCCAGCAGCCAGATTTTGAACACTGAAGCTTTCTTT.

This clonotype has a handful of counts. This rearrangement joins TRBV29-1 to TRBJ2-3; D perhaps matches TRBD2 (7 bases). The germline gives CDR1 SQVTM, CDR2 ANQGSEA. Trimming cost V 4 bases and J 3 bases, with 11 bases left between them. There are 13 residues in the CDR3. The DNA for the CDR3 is TGCAGCGTTGGGGGGGGCCAAACAGATACGCAGTATTTT. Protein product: CSVGGGQTDTQYF.

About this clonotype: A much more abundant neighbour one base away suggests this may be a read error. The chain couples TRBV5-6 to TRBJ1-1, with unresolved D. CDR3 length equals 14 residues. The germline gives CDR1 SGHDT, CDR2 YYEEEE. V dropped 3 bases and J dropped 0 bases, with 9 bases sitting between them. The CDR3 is CASSSLKLNTEAFF. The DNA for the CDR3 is TGTGCCAGCAGCTCTTTAAAGTTGAACACTGAAGCTTTCTTT.

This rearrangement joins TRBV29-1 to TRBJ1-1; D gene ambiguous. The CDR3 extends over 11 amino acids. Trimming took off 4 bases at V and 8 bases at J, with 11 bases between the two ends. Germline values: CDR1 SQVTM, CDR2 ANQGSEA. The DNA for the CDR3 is TGCAGCGTTGTGGGCGGCGGGGAAGCTTTCTTT. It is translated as CSVVGGGEAFF.

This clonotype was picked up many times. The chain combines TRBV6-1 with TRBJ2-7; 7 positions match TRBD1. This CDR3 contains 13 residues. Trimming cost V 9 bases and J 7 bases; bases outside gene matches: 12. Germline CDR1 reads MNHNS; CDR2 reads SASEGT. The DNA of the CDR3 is TGTGCCAGTAGAGGACAGGACTCTCGAGAGCAGTACTTC. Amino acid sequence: CASRGQDSREQYF.

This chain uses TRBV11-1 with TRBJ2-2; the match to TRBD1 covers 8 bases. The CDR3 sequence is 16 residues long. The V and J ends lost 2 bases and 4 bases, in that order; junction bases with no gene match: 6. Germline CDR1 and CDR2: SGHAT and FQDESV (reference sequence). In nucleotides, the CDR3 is TGTGCCAGCAGCTTACACGGACAGGGACGCACCGGGGAGCTGTTTTTT. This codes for CASSLHGQGRTGELFF. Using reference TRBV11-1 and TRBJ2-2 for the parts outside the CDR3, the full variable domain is EAEVAQSPRYKITEKSQAVAFWCDPISGHATLYWYRQILGQGPELLVQFQDESVVDDSQLPKDRFSAERLKGVDSTLKIQPAELGDSAMYLCASSLHGQGRTGELFFGEGSRLTVL.

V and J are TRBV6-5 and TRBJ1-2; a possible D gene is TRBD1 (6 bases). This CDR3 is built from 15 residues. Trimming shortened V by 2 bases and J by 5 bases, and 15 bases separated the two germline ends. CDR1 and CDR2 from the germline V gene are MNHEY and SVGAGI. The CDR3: CASSYGRTARYGYTF. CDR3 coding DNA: TGTGCCAGCAGTTACGGGAGGACAGCAAGATATGGCTACACCTTC.

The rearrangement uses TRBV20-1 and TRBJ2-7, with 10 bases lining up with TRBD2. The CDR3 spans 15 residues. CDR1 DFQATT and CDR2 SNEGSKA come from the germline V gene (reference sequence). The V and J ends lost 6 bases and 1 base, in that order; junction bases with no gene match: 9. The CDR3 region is CSAGLADAPSYEQYF. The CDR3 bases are TGCAGTGCAGGACTAGCGGACGCTCCATCCTACGAGCAGTACTTC.

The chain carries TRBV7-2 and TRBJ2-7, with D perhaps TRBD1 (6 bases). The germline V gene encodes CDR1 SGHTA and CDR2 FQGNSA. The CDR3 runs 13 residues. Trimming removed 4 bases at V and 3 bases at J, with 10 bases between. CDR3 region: CASSSNRDYEQYF. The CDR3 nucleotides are TGTGCCAGCAGCTCGAACAGGGACTACGAGCAGTACTTC.

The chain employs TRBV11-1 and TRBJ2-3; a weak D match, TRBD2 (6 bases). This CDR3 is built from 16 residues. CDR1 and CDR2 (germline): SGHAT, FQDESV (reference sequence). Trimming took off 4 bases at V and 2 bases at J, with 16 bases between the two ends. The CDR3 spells CASSSPGGTNTDTQYF. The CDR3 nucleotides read TGTGCCAGCAGCTCCCCCGGGGGTACTAACACAGATACGCAGTATTTT.

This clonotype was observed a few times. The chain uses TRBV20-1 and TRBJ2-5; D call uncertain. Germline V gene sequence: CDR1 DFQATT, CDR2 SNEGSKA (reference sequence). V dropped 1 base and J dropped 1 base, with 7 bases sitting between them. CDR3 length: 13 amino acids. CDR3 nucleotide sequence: TGCAGTGCTAGAGTGTGGACCCAAGAGACCCAGTACTTC. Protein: CSARVWTQETQYF.